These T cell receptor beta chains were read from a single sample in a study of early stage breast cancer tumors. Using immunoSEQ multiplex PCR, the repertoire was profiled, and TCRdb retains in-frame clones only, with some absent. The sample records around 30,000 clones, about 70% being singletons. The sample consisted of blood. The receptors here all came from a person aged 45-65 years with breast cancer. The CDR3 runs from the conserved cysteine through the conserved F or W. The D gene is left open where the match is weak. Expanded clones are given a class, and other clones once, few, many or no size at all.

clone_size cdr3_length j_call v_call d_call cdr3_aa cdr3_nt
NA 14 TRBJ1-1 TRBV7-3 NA CASSLAGVGTEAFF TGTGCCAGCAGCCTGGCAGGGGTAGGGACTGAAGCTTTCTTT
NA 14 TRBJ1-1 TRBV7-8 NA CASSLGTANTEAFF TGTGCCAGCAGCTTGGGGACGGCGAACACTGAAGCTTTCTTT
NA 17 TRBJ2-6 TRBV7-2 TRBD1 CASSLTGGYTGANVLTF TGTGCCAGCAGCTTAACAGGGGGGTATACTGGGGCCAACGTCCTGACTTTC
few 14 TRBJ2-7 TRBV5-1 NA CASSKKTEPYEQYF TGCGCCAGCAGCAAGAAGACAGAACCTTACGAGCAGTACTTC
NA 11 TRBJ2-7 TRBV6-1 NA CASSVHYEQYF TGTGCCAGCAGTGTTCACTACGAGCAGTACTTC
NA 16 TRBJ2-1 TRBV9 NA CASSVDPALSYNEQFF TGTGCCAGCAGCGTAGATCCAGCTCTCTCCTACAATGAGCAGTTCTTC
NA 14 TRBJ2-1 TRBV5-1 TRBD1 CASSFGTGDDEQFF TGCGCCAGCAGCTTCGGGACAGGGGACGATGAGCAGTTCTTC
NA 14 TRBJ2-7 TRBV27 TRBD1 CATRPGTGQVEQYF TGTGCCACCAGACCCGGGACAGGCCAGGTCGAGCAGTACTTC
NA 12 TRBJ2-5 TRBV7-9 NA CASSLISETQYF TGTGCCAGCAGCTTAATTTCCGAGACCCAGTACTTC
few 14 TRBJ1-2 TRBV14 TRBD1 CASSRGQKDYGYTF TGTGCCAGCAGCCGGGGACAGAAAGACTATGGCTACACCTTC
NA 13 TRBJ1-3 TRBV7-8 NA CASSSDTGNTIYF TGTGCCAGCAGCTCTGACACTGGAAACACCATATATTTT
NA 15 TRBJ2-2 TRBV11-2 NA CASSFEGRRTGELFF TGTGCCAGCAGCTTTGAGGGGCGGCGCACCGGGGAGCTGTTTTTT
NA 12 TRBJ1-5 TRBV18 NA CASSTQGRPQHF TGTGCCAGCTCAACTCAGGGACGGCCCCAGCATTTT
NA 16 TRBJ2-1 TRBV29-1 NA CSVEDHEGARYNEQFF TGCAGCGTTGAAGATCACGAAGGGGCTAGATACAATGAGCAGTTCTTC
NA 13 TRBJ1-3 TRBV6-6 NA CASNPRGGNTIYF TGTGCCAGCAACCCCCGGGGGGGAAACACCATATATTTT
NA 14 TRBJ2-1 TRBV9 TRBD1 CASSRGDRVNEQFF TGTGCCAGCAGCCGGGGGGACAGGGTTAATGAGCAGTTCTTC
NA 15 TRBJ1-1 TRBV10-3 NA CAIRGPGQANTEAFF TGTGCCATCAGGGGACCGGGACAAGCGAACACTGAAGCTTTCTTT
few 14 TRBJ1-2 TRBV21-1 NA CASSSGTGNYGYTF TGTGCCAGCAGCAGCGGGACAGGGAACTATGGCTACACCTTC
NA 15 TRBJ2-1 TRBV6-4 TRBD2 CASSITSGAVNEQFF TGTGCCAGCAGCATCACTAGCGGGGCTGTCAATGAGCAGTTCTTC
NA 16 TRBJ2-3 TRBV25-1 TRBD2 CASSELAGELTDTQYF TGTGCCAGCAGTGAATTAGCGGGAGAGTTGACAGATACGCAGTATTTT
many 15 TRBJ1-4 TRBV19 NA CASKPGLNENEKLFF TGTGCCAGTAAACCGGGACTGAATGAGAATGAAAAACTGTTTTTT
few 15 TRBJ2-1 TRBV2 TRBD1 CASRLDRDSYNEQFF TGTGCCAGCAGACTCGACAGGGACTCCTACAATGAGCAGTTCTTC
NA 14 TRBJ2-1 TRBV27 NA CASSKGQARHEQFF TGTGCCAGCAGTAAGGGCCAGGCACGGCATGAGCAGTTCTTC